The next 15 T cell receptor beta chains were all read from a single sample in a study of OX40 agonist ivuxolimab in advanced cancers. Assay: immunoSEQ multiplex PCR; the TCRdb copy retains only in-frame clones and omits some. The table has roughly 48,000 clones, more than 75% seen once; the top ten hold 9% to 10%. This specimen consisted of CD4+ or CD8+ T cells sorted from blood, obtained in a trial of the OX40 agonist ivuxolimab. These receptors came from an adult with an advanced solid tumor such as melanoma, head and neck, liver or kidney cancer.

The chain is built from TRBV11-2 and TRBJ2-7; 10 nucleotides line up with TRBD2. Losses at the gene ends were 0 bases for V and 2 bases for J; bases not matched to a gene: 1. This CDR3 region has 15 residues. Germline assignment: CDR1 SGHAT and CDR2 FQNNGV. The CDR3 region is CASSLDSGRAYEQYF. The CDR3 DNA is TGTGCCAGCAGCTTAGACAGCGGGAGGGCCTACGAGCAGTACTTC.

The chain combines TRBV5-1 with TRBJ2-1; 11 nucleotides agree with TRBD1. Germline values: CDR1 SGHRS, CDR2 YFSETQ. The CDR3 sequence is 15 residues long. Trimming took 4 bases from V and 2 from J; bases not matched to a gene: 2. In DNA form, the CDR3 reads TGCGCCAGCAGCCCGGGACAGGGGGCCTACAATGAGCAGTTCTTC. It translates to CASSPGQGAYNEQFF.

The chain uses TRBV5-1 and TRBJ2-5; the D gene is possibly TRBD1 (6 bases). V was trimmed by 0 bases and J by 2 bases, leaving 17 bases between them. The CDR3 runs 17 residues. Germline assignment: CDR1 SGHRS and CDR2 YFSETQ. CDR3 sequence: CASSLADRSDLQETQYF. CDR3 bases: TGCGCCAGCAGCTTGGCGGACAGATCCGACCTGCAAGAGACCCAGTACTTC.

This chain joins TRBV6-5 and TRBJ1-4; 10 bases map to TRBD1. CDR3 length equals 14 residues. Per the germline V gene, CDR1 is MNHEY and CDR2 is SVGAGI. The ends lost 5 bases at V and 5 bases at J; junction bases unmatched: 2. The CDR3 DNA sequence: TGTGCCAGCAGTCGGGACAGGGGAAATGAAAAACTGTTTTTT. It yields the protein CASSRDRGNEKLFF.

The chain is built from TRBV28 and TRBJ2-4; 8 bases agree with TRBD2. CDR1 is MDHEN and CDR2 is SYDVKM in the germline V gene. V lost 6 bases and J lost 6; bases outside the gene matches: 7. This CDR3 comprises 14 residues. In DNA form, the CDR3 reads TGTGCCAGCAGACCGGGACTAGTGGGAAACATTCAGTACTTC. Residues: CASRPGLVGNIQYF.

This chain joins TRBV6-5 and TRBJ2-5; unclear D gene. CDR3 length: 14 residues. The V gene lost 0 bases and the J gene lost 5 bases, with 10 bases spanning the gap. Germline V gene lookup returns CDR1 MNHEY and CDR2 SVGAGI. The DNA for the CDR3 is TGTGCCAGCAGTTACTCCGTGCTCGGCGAGACCCAGTACTTC. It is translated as CASSYSVLGETQYF.

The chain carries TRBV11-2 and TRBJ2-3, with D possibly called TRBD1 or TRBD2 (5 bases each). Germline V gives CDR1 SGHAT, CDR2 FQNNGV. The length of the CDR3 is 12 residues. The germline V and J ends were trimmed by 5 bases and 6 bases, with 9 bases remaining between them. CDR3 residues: CASSHEGDTQYF. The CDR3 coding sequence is TGTGCCAGCAGCCACGAGGGGGATACGCAGTATTTT.

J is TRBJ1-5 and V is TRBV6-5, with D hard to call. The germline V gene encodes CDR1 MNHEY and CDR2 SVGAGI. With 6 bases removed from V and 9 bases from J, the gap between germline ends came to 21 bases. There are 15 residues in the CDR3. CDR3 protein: CASSRGTKSMAPQHF. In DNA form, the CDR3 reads TGTGCCAGCAGCCGGGGAACAAAGTCGATGGCGCCCCAGCATTTT.

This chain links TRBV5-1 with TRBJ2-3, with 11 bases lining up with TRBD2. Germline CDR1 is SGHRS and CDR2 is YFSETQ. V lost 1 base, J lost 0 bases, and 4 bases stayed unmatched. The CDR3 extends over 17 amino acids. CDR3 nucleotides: TGCGCCAGCAGCTTGCGACTAGCGGGACGCAGCACAGATACGCAGTATTTT. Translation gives CASSLRLAGRSTDTQYF.

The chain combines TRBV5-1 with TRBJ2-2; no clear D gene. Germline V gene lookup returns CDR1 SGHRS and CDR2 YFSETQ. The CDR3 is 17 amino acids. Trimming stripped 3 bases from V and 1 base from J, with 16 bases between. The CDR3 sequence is CASSSRGSYRNTGELFF. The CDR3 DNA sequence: TGCGCCAGCAGCTCCAGAGGCAGCTATAGGAACACCGGGGAGCTGTTTTTT.

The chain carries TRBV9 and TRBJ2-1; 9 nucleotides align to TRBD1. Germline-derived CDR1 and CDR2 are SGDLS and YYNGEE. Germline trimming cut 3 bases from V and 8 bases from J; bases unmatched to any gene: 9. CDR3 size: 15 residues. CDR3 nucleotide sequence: TGTGCCAGCAGCGCAGGGACAGGGACGACAGATGAGCAGTTCTTC. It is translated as CASSAGTGTTDEQFF.

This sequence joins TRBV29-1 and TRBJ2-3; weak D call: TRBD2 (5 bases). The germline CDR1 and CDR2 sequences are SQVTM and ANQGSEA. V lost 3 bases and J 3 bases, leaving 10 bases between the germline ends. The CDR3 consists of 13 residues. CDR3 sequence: CSVDPGGTDTQYF. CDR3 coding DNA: TGCAGCGTTGATCCGGGCGGGACAGATACGCAGTATTTT.

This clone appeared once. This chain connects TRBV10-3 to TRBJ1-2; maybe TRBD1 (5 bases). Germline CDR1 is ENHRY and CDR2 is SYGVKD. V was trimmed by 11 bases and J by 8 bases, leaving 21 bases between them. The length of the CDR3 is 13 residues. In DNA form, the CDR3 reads TGTGCCGCAACCAAGGGGCAGGAATCGGGCTACACCTTC. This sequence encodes CAATKGQESGYTF.

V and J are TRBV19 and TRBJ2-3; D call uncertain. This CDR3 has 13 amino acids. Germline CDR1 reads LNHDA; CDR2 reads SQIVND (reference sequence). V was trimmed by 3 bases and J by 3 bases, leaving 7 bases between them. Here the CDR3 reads CASSIGGTDTQYF. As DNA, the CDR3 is TGTGCCAGTAGTATTGGTGGGACAGATACGCAGTATTTT.

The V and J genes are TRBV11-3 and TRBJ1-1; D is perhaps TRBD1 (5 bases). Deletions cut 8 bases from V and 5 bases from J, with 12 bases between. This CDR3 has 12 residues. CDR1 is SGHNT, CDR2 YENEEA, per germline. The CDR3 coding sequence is TGTGCCAGCTCCACGGGGGGTACTGAAGCTTTCTTT. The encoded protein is CASSTGGTEAFF. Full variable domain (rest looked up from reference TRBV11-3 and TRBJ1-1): EAGVVQSPRYKIIEKKQPVAFWCNPISGHNTLYWYLQNLGQGPELLIRYENEEAVDDSQLPKDRFSAERLKGVDSTLKIQPAELGDSAVYLCASSTGGTEAFFGQGTRLTVV.